This T cell receptor (beta chain) is drawn from a study of T cells after yellow fever vaccination (dated by TCRdb to the late 2010s). General notes on the study: The SMART-Seq v4 Ultra Low Input RNA kit was used to prepare libraries from fractions with low cell numbers. Blood samples were taken at several timepoints before and after primary and secondary immunization, and bulk PBMC replicates and cell subsets were isolated. To follow T-cell clones before and after primary and booster YFV17D yellow fever vaccination, bulk TCR alpha and beta repertoires were sequenced over time. Two healthy male donors, one aged 18 to 30 and one aged 30 to 40 years, were included in the cohort.

A few counts support this clonotype. It has no known antigen specificity. No much larger clone is present one base from it, and per-base qualities are unavailable. Sequencing instrument: Illumina NovaSeq 6000. TCR cDNA was made using 5'RACE template switching, a step that added a universal primer site and unique molecular identifiers. Priming for cDNA synthesis came from both the TCR alpha and TCR beta constant segments. Two PCR steps were used to amplify libraries, with sample barcodes and sequencing adapters being added in the second step. Sequencing of libraries was performed on Illumina HiSeq 2500 (2x100 bp) or NovaSeq (2x150 bp). The source study handled its data this way. MIGEC handled demultiplexing of reads and collapsing into UMI consensus sequences, while MiXCR performed V(D)J alignment. Vaccine-responding clonotypes were identified with edgeR using replicate PBMC samples, with FDR below 0.01 and a log2 fold change above 5 up to day 15 being required. CD4 or CD8 identity was assigned to each bulk clonotype according to whether the clonotype was present at higher abundance in the sequenced CD4 repertoire or the sequenced CD8 repertoire. The public reads were quality trimmed at Q25 with fastp and then assembled into clones with MiXCR by TCRdb, keeping productive beta chains. Each entry is one CDR3 protein sequence, shown with its most common DNA and genes. The V and J calls were determined by TCRdb, not by the authors. In this sample the table shows over 250,000 distinct CDR3 sequences, roughly 4.3% of which occur a single time. The ten largest clones capture approximately 25% of the sample.

The CDR3 covers 14 residues, taking in both the cysteine and the phenylalanine. The DNA shown is the 42-base CDR3, in frame from base 1. V is trimmed back by 8 bases and J by 4 bases, and the junction contains 9 bases that no gene match accounts for. The germline V gene gives CDR1 as SGHAT and CDR2 as FQNNGV. Summary of the overall study and its limitations: Because abundant contaminating clonotypes from the bulk population could be contained in FACS-sorted repertoires, computational filtering was required. Because only two donors were included in the study, the extent to which the findings can be generalized is limited. A small fraction of clonotypes showed up in both the CD4 and CD8 compartments, probably as a result of convergent recombination. The secondary T-cell response was found to be weaker but faster than the primary response, with a peak reached on day 5 rather than on day 15. After the booster, most of the clones that had expanded following primary vaccination were detected again (almost 98% of CD4 and 80% to 90% of CD8), which suggests that memory was broadly maintained.

Reading the label with the study, this specimen's treatment or condition is: live attenuated yellow fever vaccine strain. At every blood-draw timepoint, two biological replicates of bulk PBMCs were collected. A standard Ficoll-Paque protocol was used to isolate PBMCs from peripheral blood. TriZol was used to extract RNA from bulk PBMCs, CD4 and CD8 fractions, and dextramer-positive and dextramer-negative fractions. This clonotype was sampled from a man aged 18 to 29 who received the YFV17D yellow fever vaccine. Here the chain combines TRBV11-2 and TRBJ1-1, with 8 middle bases fitting TRBD1. Sequencing used PBMCs, obtained 5 days after the yellow fever booster vaccination. The nucleotide sequence is TGTGCCAGCCGCATGACAGGGACAGGCACTGAAGCTTTCTTT. This encodes CASRMTGTGTEAFF.